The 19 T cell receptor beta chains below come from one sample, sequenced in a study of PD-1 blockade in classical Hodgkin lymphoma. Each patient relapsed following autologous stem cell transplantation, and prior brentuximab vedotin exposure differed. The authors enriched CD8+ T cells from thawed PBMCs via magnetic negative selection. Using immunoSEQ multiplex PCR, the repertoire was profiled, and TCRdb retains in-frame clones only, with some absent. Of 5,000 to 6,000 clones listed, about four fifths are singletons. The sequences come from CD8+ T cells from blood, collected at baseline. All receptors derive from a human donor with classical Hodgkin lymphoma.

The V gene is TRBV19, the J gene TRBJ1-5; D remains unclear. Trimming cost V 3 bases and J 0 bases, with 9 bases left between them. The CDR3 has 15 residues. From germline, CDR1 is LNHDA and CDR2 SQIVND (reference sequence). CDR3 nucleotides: TGTGCCAGTAGTATCTTCACGGATAGCAATCAGCCCCAGCATTTT. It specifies CASSIFTDSNQPQHF.

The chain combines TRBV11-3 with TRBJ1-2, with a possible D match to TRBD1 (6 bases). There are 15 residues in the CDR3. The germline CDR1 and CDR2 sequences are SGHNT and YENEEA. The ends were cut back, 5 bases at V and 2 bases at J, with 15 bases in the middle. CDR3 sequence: CASSQWDKSNYGYTF. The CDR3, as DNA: TGTGCCAGCAGCCAGTGGGACAAGTCCAACTATGGCTACACCTTC.

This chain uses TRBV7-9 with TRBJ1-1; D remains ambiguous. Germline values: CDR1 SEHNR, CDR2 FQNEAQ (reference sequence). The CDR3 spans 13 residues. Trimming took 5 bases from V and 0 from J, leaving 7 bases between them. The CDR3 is CASSRLMNTEAFF. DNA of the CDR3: TGTGCCAGCAGCCGGCTTATGAACACTGAAGCTTTCTTT.

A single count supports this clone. The CDR3 loop is CASSFYNRGRYGYTF. The CDR3 DNA sequence: TGTGCCAGCAGTTTTTACAACAGGGGGCGGTATGGCTACACCTTC. V usage is TRBV2 and J usage is TRBJ1-2; TRBD1 matches at 9 bases. Losses at the gene ends were 5 bases for V and 5 bases for J; bases not matched to a gene: 9. Germline CDR1 and CDR2: SNHLY and FYNNEI. The CDR3 spans 15 residues.

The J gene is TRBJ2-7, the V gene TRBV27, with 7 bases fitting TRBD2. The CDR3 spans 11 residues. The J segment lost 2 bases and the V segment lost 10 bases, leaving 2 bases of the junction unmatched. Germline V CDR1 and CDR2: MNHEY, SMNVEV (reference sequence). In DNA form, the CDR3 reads TGTGCCACTGGGGGGGCCTACGAGCAGTACTTC. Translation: CATGGAYEQYF.

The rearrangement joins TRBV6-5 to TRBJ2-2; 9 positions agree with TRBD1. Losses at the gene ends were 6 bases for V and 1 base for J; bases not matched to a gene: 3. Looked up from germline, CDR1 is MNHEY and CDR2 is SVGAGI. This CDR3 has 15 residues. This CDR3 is CASSPGQGNTGELFF. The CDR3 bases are TGTGCCAGCAGCCCGGGACAGGGGAACACCGGGGAGCTGTTTTTT.

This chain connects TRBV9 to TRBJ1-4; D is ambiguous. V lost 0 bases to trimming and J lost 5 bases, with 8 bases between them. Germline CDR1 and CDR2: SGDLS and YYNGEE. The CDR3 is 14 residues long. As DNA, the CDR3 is TGTGCCAGCAGCGTAGGCCGCGTGAATGAAAAACTGTTTTTT. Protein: CASSVGRVNEKLFF.

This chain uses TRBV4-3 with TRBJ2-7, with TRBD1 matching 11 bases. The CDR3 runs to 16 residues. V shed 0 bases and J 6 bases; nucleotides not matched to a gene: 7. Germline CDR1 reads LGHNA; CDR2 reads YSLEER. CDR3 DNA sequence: TGCGCCAGCAGCCAAGATAGGACAGGGGGCCGTGCCGAGCAGTACTTC. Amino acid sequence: CASSQDRTGGRAEQYF.

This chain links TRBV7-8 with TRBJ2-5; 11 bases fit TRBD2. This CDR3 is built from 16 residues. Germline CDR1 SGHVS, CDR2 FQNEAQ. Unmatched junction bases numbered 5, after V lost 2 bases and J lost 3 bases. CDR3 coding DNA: TGTGCCAGCAGCTTACTCTTAGCGGGGGGGGAAGAGACCCAGTACTTC. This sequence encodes CASSLLLAGGEETQYF. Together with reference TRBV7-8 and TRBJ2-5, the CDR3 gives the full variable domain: GAGVSQSPRYKVAKRGQDVALRCDPISGHVSLFWYQQALGQGPEFLTYFQNEAQLDKSGLPSDRFFAERPEGSVSTLKIQRTQQEDSAVYLCASSLLLAGGEETQYFGPGTRLLVL.

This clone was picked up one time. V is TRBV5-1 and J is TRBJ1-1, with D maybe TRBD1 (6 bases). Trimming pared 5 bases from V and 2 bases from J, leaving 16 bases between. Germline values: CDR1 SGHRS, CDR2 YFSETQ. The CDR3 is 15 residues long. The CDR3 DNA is TGCGCCAGCAGGTCTGGGCACAGGGACAACACTGAAGCTTTCTTT. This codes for CASRSGHRDNTEAFF.

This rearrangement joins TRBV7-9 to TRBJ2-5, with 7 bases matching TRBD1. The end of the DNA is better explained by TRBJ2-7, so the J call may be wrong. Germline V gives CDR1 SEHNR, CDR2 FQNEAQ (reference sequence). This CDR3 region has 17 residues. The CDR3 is CASSFTNRGRSSYEQYF. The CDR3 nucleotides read TGTGCCAGCAGCTTCACGAACAGGGGACGGAGCTCCTACGAGCAGTACTTC.

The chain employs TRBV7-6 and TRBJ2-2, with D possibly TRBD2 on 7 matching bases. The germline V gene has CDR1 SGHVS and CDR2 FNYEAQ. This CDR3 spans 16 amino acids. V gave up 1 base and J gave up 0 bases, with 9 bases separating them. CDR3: CASSLGGGPNTGELFF. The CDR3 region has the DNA TGTGCCAGCAGCTTAGGGGGGGGCCCGAACACCGGGGAGCTGTTTTTT. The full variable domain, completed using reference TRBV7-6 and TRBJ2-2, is GAGVSQSPRYKVTKRGQDVALRCDPISGHVSLYWYRQALGQGPEFLTYFNYEAQQDKSGLPNDRFSAERPEGSISTLTIQRTEQRDSAMYRCASSLGGGPNTGELFFGEGSRLTVL.

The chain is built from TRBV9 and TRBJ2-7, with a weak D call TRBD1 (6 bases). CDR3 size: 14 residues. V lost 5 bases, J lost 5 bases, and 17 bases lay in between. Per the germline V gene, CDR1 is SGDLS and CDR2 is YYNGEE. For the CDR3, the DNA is TGTGCCAGCAGTCTTACAGGGAGTAACAACGAGCAGTACTTC. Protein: CASSLTGSNNEQYF.

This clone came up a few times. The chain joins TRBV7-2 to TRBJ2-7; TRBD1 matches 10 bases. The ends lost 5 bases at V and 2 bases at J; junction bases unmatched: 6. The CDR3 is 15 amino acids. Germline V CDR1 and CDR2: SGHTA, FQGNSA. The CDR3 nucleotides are TGTGCCAGCAGCCTCGGACAGGGGGGTCCCTACGAGCAGTACTTC. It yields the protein CASSLGQGGPYEQYF.

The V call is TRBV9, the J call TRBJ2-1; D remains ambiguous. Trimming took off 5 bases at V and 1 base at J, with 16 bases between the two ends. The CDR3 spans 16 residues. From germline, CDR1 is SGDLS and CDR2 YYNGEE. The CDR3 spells CASSHPSTASYNEQFF. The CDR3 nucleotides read TGTGCCAGCAGTCACCCATCAACGGCGTCCTACAATGAGCAGTTCTTC.

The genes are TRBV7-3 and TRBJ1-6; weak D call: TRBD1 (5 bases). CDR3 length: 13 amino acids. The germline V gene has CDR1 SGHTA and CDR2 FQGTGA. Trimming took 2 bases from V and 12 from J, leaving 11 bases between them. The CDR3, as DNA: TGTGCCAGCAGCTTAGGGGCAGGACAACCCCTCCACTTT. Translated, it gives CASSLGAGQPLHF.

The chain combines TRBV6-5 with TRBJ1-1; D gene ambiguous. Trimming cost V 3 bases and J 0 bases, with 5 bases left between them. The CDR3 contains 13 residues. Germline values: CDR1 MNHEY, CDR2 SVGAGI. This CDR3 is CASSYDVNTEAFF. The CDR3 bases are TGTGCCAGCAGTTATGACGTGAACACTGAAGCTTTCTTT.

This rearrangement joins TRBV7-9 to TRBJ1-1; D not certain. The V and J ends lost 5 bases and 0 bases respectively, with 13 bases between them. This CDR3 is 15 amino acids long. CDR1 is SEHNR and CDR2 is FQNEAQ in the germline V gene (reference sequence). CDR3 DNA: TGTGCCAGCAGCAATAATAGACAATTGAACACTGAAGCTTTCTTT. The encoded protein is CASSNNRQLNTEAFF.

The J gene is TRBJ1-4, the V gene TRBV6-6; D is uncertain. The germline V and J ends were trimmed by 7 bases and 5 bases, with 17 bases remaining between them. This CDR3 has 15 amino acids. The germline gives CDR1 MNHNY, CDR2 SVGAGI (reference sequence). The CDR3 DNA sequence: TGTGCCAGCACCTTACGGGGATTCTTGAATGAAAAACTGTTTTTT. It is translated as CASTLRGFLNEKLFF.